Listed below are T cell receptor beta chains from one sample, sequenced in a study of blood T cell repertoires in COVID-19. Generated by immunoSEQ multiplex PCR, the TCRdb table keeps only in-frame clones and is missing some. The sample contains under 200,000 clones, under 85% of which appear only once. The specimen was peripheral blood. The receptor source for this set is a man between 65 and 85 years old with acute or convalescent COVID-19. Each CDR3 is given with its conserved first and last residue. Fields, in order: J gene, D gene, V gene, clone size, CDR3 DNA, CDR3 protein. The D gene is left open where the match is weak. Clone size is stated in some rows and not others, as once, few, many or a class when expanded.

TRBJ2-2 TRBD1 TRBV7-8 . TGTGCCAGCAGCTTAGTGGGCGGACAGGGGGCCACCGGGGAGCTGTTTTTT CASSLVGGQGATGELFF
TRBJ1-5 TRBD1 TRBV6-5 few TGTGCCAGCAGTCATTCAGGGGGCAGGCAGCCCCAGCATTTT CASSHSGGRQPQHF
TRBJ2-7 TRBD2 TRBV5-1 . TGCGCCAGCAGCCCGGAGGGACTAGCGGGGTTATACGAGCAGTACTTC CASSPEGLAGLYEQYF
TRBJ2-5 TRBD2 TRBV5-1 . TGCGCCAGCAGCCCCGGGACTATCCAAGAGACCCAGTACTTC CASSPGTIQETQYF
TRBJ2-2 TRBD2 TRBV5-1 . TGCGCCAGCAGCCTCAGGACTAGCGGGAACACCGGGGAGCTGTTTTTT CASSLRTSGNTGELFF
TRBJ2-7 TRBD1 TRBV7-9 few TGTGCCAGCAGCTTGGACAGGGGGCTTCTCGAGCAGTACTTC CASSLDRGLLEQYF
TRBJ2-5 TRBD1 TRBV7-7 once TGTGCTAGCAGCTACGGGACAGGGGGATCCCAAGAGACCCAGTACTTC CASSYGTGGSQETQYF
TRBJ1-1 . TRBV20-1 . TGCAGTGCCCGAAGCCAGGGTGAAGCTTTCTTT CSARSQGEAFF
TRBJ1-2 . TRBV28 . TGTGCCAGCAGAAACACAGGCCTCTATGGCTACACCTTC CASRNTGLYGYTF
TRBJ2-3 TRBD1 TRBV2 . TGTGCCAGCAGTGAACAGGGGGTTTCAGATACGCAGTATTTT CASSEQGVSDTQYF
TRBJ2-1 . TRBV11-3 once TGTGCCAGCAGCGGCACAACAGGTTCCGATGAGCAGTTCTTC CASSGTTGSDEQFF
TRBJ2-3 . TRBV5-6 . TGTGCCAGCAGCCCAAATCAGGGGACCCCGACAGATACGCAGTATTTT CASSPNQGTPTDTQYF
TRBJ1-2 . TRBV12-3/TRBV12-4 . TGTGCCAGCAGTTCCACAGGTTACGGCTACACCTTC CASSSTGYGYTF
TRBJ2-3 . TRBV5-4 . TGTGCCAGCAGTTATGACCAGATGGGCACGCAGTATTTT CASSYDQMGTQYF
TRBJ2-1 . TRBV5-1 . TGCGCCAGCAGCCCCAGAGGGTGGTTGCATCGGAGTACCTACAATGAGCAGTTCTTC CASSPRGWLHRSTYNEQFF
TRBJ1-1 TRBD1 TRBV15 . TGTGCCACCAGCAGAGCCCAGGGGGCCCCGAACACTGAAGCTTTCTTT CATSRAQGAPNTEAFF
TRBJ2-2 TRBD1 TRBV10-3 . TGTGCCTCACACGACCGGGACAGGGGCAGCGGGGAGCTGTTTTTT CASHDRDRGSGELFF
TRBJ2-7 . TRBV2 . TGTGCCAGCAGTGCTCTAACAGGGAGCTCCTACGAGCAGTACTTC CASSALTGSSYEQYF
TRBJ1-1 TRBD1 TRBV7-6 once TGTGCCAGCAGCTTAGGGACAGGGGGCCCGGACACTGAAGCTTTCTTT CASSLGTGGPDTEAFF
TRBJ1-4 . TRBV5-6 . TGTGCCAGCAGCTTACCTACAACTAATGAAAAACTGTTTTTT CASSLPTTNEKLFF
TRBJ2-1 . TRBV19 . TGTGCCAGTAGGGGTGGCAGGGCCTCCTACAATGAGCAGTTCTTC CASRGGRASYNEQFF
TRBJ2-3 . TRBV2 few TGTGCCAGCAGTGAAATTCAGGGGCCCGGAGGTACGCAGTATTTT CASSEIQGPGGTQYF
TRBJ2-1 TRBD2 TRBV4-3 . TGCGCCAGCAGCGCAACATGGCTAGCGGGAGTGAATGAGCAGTTCTTC CASSATWLAGVNEQFF
TRBJ2-3 . TRBV20-1 . TGCAGTGCTGGTGTAACGGGAACAGATACGCAGTATTTT CSAGVTGTDTQYF
TRBJ2-3 . TRBV18 . TGTGCCAGCTCACCACCGGCCGGGGGAAGAGATACGCAGTATTTT CASSPPAGGRDTQYF
TRBJ1-4 . TRBV5-1 . TGCGCCAGCAGCCCACACGTGACCAGGGATCCCGAAAAACTGTTTTTT CASSPHVTRDPEKLFF
TRBJ1-5 TRBD1 TRBV2 . TGTGCCAGCACCTGGACAGGGGTGGATCAGCCCCAGCATTTT CASTWTGVDQPQHF
TRBJ1-5 TRBD1 TRBV9 . TGTGCCAGCAGCGTAGGGGGACAGGGAAATCAGCCCCAGCATTTT CASSVGGQGNQPQHF
TRBJ2-1 . TRBV9 . TGTGCCAGCAGCGTAGGGGCGGGCCACAATGAGCAGTTCTTC CASSVGAGHNEQFF
TRBJ2-5 TRBD1 TRBV18 . TGTGCCAGCTCACCATCCTCAACAGGGGGCGTAGAGACCCAGTACTTC CASSPSSTGGVETQYF
TRBJ2-7 TRBD2 TRBV2 . TGTGCCATACCAGGTGTGAGCGGGAGGACCTACGAGCAGTACTTC CAIPGVSGRTYEQYF
TRBJ2-7 TRBD2 TRBV6-1 . TGTGCCAGCGCGGGGACTACGATCTACGAGCAGTACTTC CASAGTTIYEQYF
TRBJ1-2 TRBD1 TRBV19 . TGTGCCAGTAGTATAACCCGGGACAGGGACCGCTACACCTTC CASSITRDRDRYTF
TRBJ1-3 TRBD1 TRBV7-9 . TGTGCCAGCAGCTTAGTGGGACAGGGCACCGACACCATATATTTT CASSLVGQGTDTIYF
TRBJ2-2 . TRBV5-1 . TGCGCCAGCAGCTTGCGGGAGACCGGGGAGCTGTTTTTT CASSLRETGELFF
TRBJ1-5 . TRBV6-5 . TGTGCCAGCGTGGACAGCTATAGCAATCAGCCCCAGCATTTT CASVDSYSNQPQHF
TRBJ1-3 TRBD1 TRBV27 . TGTGCCAGCAGTTTAGGACAGGGATTCTCTGGAAACACCATATATTTT CASSLGQGFSGNTIYF
TRBJ1-4 . TRBV5-7 . TGTGCCAGCCTACCCGCAAAACTGTTTTTT CASLPAKLFF
TRBJ1-2 TRBD1 TRBV18 . TGTGCCAGCTCACCCGTTGACAGGGGGGAATCCACCTTC CASSPVDRGESTF
TRBJ2-2 . TRBV11-1 . TGTGCCAGCAGCCGACGGGGGAACACCGGGGAGCTGTTTTTT CASSRRGNTGELFF
TRBJ2-1 . TRBV11-1 . TGTGCCAGCAGCCCCGGGAAATCCTACAATGAGCAGTTCTTC CASSPGKSYNEQFF
TRBJ2-7 . TRBV7-9 . TGTGCCAGCAGCTACGGACAGACAGGCGACGAGCAGTACTTC CASSYGQTGDEQYF
TRBJ2-5 TRBD1 TRBV9 . TGTGCCAGCAGCGTAGGACCGGGACAGGTTTTAGTCGAGACCCAGTACTTC CASSVGPGQVLVETQYF
TRBJ1-1 . TRBV6-6 . TGTGCCAGCAGTGCGCAGGGGTCGGGCACTGAAGCTTTCTTT CASSAQGSGTEAFF
TRBJ2-3 TRBD2 TRBV30 . TGTGCCTGGAGTCTGGGGGGGTCTAGCACAGATACGCAGTATTTT CAWSLGGSSTDTQYF
TRBJ2-2 . TRBV28 . TGTGCCAGCAGTTTACCAATAACATCAGGGACCGGGGAGCTGTTTTTT CASSLPITSGTGELFF
TRBJ2-7 TRBD2 TRBV11-2 . TGTGCCAGCAGCACCCGCGGGAGGGCCGGGGAGCAGTACTTC CASSTRGRAGEQYF
TRBJ1-2 . TRBV3-1/TRBV3-2 . TGTGCCAGCAGCCTAAATGCGGGGGAACATGGCTACACCTTC CASSLNAGEHGYTF
TRBJ1-2 TRBD1 TRBV24-1 . TGTGCCACCAGTGACCCCGGGACAGTGGTCGGCTACACCTTC CATSDPGTVVGYTF
TRBJ2-2 TRBD2 TRBV10-3 . TGTGCCATCAGTGACCTAACGGGACTATCTGTCGCCGGGGAGCTGTTTTTT CAISDLTGLSVAGELFF
TRBJ2-2 . TRBV6-2/TRBV6-3 . TGTGCCAGCAGCCTGGGACAAATGAACACCGGGGAGCTGTTTTTT CASSLGQMNTGELFF
TRBJ1-2 . TRBV19 . TGTGCCAGTACACCGGACAGCCTCGCTAACTATGGCTACACCTTC CASTPDSLANYGYTF
TRBJ1-2 . TRBV2 few TGTGCCAGCAGTGAAGGAGGAGACTATGGCTACACCTTC CASSEGGDYGYTF
TRBJ1-1 . TRBV5-1 . TGCGCCAGCAGCTCGCAGGGGAACACTGAAGCTTTCTTT CASSSQGNTEAFF
TRBJ1-5 . TRBV12-3/TRBV12-4 . TGTGCCATCAGCACAGCGGGCAATCAGCCCCAGCATTTT CAISTAGNQPQHF
TRBJ1-3 . TRBV7-2 . TGTGCCAGCAGCTTAAACAGGGAGAGGAACACCATATATTTT CASSLNRERNTIYF
TRBJ1-1 . TRBV5-1 . TGCGCCAGCAGCTTTAGTCAGGGGATGAACACTGAAGCTTTCTTT CASSFSQGMNTEAFF